This TCR beta chain was documented in a study of blood T cell repertoires in COVID-19. Overall study: Sites across the United States, Italy and Spain contributed samples from acute and convalescent COVID-19.

The trim removed 0 bases at V and 4 bases at J, leaving 7 bases unmatched. In germline, CDR1 is GTSNPN, CDR2 SVGIG (reference sequence). The CDR3 extends over 15 amino acids. Here immunoSEQ multiplex PCR was the method, and the copy in TCRdb shows in-frame clones only, minus some. The sample holds hundreds of thousands of clones, under 90% seen once. Individuals aged about 18 to 100 years were recruited from fewer than 30 US areas. The study recruited exposed participants who had met a COVID-19 case within 2 weeks before entry. This TCR came from a woman aged 45-65 years who had been exposed to COVID-19. V and J are TRBV30 and TRBJ1-2; TRBD1 matches 8 bases. Material for sequencing was PBMCs or T cells enriched from blood (not recorded which). The CDR3 sequence is CAWSVTGGYGYGYTF. The CDR3 nucleotides read TGTGCCTGGAGTGTCACAGGGGGATACGGCTATGGCTACACCTTC.